Below, one TCR beta chain is given with its context. As yet, its antigen is unknown. The protocol was immunoSEQ multiplex PCR, while the TCRdb copy is restricted to in-frame clones and leaves out a portion. The table shows more than 50,000 clones, with approximately 94% occurring only once. At baseline, cycle 4 day 1, and cycle 7 day 1, blood was sampled. This record comes from a study of OX40 agonist ivuxolimab in advanced cancers. The CDR3 length is 13 residues. V gave up 10 bases and J gave up 5 bases, with 15 bases separating them. Germline assignment: CDR1 MNHEY and CDR2 SMNVEV (reference sequence). Findings and limits, study-wide: Antigen specificity of clonally expanded peripheral T cells was not established.

The chain is built from TRBV27 and TRBJ2-1; D is unresolved. The material sequenced was CD4+ or CD8+ T cells sorted from blood, taken in a trial of the OX40 agonist ivuxolimab. This receptor was identified in an adult with an advanced solid tumor such as melanoma, head and neck, liver or kidney cancer. CDR3 protein: CATLAHRNNEQFF. CDR3 sequence (DNA): TGTGCCACCCTCGCTCATCGAAACAATGAGCAGTTCTTC.